This TCR beta chain was sequenced for a study of cytomegalovirus exposure and HLA in healthy donors. Both 60 Vbeta primers and 13 Jbeta primers went into the PCR. Repertoires were generated with immunoSEQ multiplex PCR, while TCRdb's copy carries only in-frame clones and drops some. The sample includes 200,000 to 250,000 clones, approximately 80% of them seen just once. The CDR3 length is 14 residues. From germline, CDR1 is SNHLY and CDR2 FYNNEI. V dropped 6 bases and J dropped 3; count of bases not matched to a gene: 7. The chain uses TRBV2 and TRBJ2-7, with TRBD2 matching 8 bases. The TCR sequence derives from a girl aged 10 to 17 in good health and CMV-seronegative. The sequenced material came from PBMCs. CDR3 DNA sequence: TGTGCCAGCAGGTCACTAGCGGACTTCTACGAGCAGTACTTC. This sequence encodes CASRSLADFYEQYF.